The next 2 T cell receptor beta chains were all read from a single sample in a study of T cell responses to AZD1222 COVID-19 vaccine. Profiled with immunoSEQ multiplex PCR; TCRdb holds only in-frame clones, not every one. The sample has roughly 77,000 clones; just over 90% are singletons. The material was peripheral blood, obtained 28 days after the second AZD1222 dose. Receptors originate from an adult who received the AZD1222 COVID-19 vaccine.

The CDR3 loop is CASAPGGLGPQHF. In DNA, the CDR3 is TGTGCCAGCGCGCCGGGGGGTCTTGGGCCCCAGCATTTT. This chain joins TRBV27 and TRBJ1-5, with D perhaps matching TRBD1 (5 bases). The V gene's germline CDR1 is MNHEY and CDR2 SMNVEV (reference sequence). This CDR3 comprises 13 residues. The V and J ends lost 8 bases and 9 bases respectively, with 17 bases between them.

The chain recombines TRBV7-9 with TRBJ2-3; 10 nucleotides match TRBD1. The CDR3 runs to 16 residues. V was pared by 5 bases and J by 2 bases, with 7 bases of the junction left unmatched. Germline CDR1 SEHNR, CDR2 FQNEAQ (reference sequence). The CDR3 region is CASSPWTGGITDTQYF. CDR3 bases: TGTGCCAGCAGCCCCTGGACAGGGGGGATCACAGATACGCAGTATTTT. Based on the CDR3 plus reference TRBV7-9 and TRBJ2-3, the full variable domain is DTGVSQNPRHKITKRGQNVTFRCDPISEHNRLYWYRQTLGQGPEFLTYFQNEAQLEKSRLLSDRFSAERPKGSFSTLEIQRTEQGDSAMYLCASSPWTGGITDTQYFGPGTRLTVL.